These T cell receptor beta chains were read from a single sample in a study of shared clonotypes between healthy human individuals. Clones were sequenced by immunoSEQ multiplex PCR, and TCRdb holds only the in-frame ones, with some missing. Among 1.4 million or so clones listed, 98% were seen once. Sequencing was done on a sample of naive CD4+ T cells sorted from blood. These receptors all stem from a man aged 25 to 45 in good health. CDR3s include the opening cysteine and the closing phenylalanine or tryptophan. D genes are given only for firm matches. Expanded clones are given a class, and other clones once, few, many or no size at all.

j_call clone_size v_call d_call cdr3_aa cdr3_nt
TRBJ2-3 NA TRBV13 NA CASSLGVVSTDTQYF TGTGCCAGCAGCTTAGGGGTGGTTAGCACAGATACGCAGTATTTT
TRBJ2-4 NA TRBV7-2 NA CASSSFPEPFVRGHIQYF TGTGCCAGCAGCTCTTTCCCTGAACCCTTCGTACGTGGACACATTCAGTACTTC
TRBJ2-7 once TRBV4-2 TRBD1 CASSQEGTGPYEQYF TGTGCCAGCAGCCAAGAGGGGACAGGTCCCTACGAGCAGTACTTC
TRBJ1-4 NA TRBV7-8 NA CASSLARTGTLEKLFF TGTGCCAGCAGCTTAGCGCGTACCGGGACTCTTGAAAAACTGTTTTTT
TRBJ2-4 NA TRBV19 TRBD1 CASSITSGGAKNIQYF TGTGCCAGTAGTATAACCTCAGGGGGAGCCAAAAACATTCAGTACTTC
TRBJ2-4 NA TRBV6-5 NA CASSREGKNIQYF TGTGCCAGCAGCCGAGAAGGCAAAAACATTCAGTACTTC
TRBJ2-7 NA TRBV6-5 NA CASSYFSGTREQYF TGTGCCAGCAGTTACTTCTCCGGGACAAGGGAGCAGTACTTC
TRBJ2-1 NA TRBV7-8 TRBD2 CASSFRLAGGEQFF TGTGCCAGCAGCTTTCGACTAGCGGGAGGTGAGCAGTTCTTC
TRBJ2-4 NA TRBV7-8 NA CASSLSSRRGGNIQYF TGTGCCAGCAGCCTATCGTCGAGGAGGGGCGGGAACATTCAGTACTTC
TRBJ2-3 NA TRBV19 TRBD1 CASSRRRQGTGTDTQYF TGTGCCAGTAGTAGACGCAGACAGGGTACAGGCACAGATACGCAGTATTTT
TRBJ2-5 NA TRBV5-1 NA CASKGGETQYF TGCGCCAGCAAAGGGGGGGAGACCCAGTACTTC
TRBJ2-5 NA TRBV5-1 TRBD2 CASSSSGGGEETQYF TGCGCCAGCAGCTCTAGCGGGGGTGGGGAAGAGACCCAGTACTTC
TRBJ1-4 NA TRBV27 NA CASSRGVPSTNEKLFF TGTGCCAGCAGTAGGGGGGTCCCCTCAACTAATGAAAAACTGTTTTTT
TRBJ2-7 NA TRBV7-8 NA CASSLGQYEQYF TGTGCCAGCAGCTTAGGACAGTACGAGCAGTACTTC
TRBJ1-5 NA TRBV29-1 NA CSVSRGSNQPQHF TGCAGCGTGTCGAGGGGTTCCAATCAGCCCCAGCATTTT
TRBJ2-7 NA TRBV6-5 NA CASSYSPKSGYEQYF TGTGCCAGCAGCTACTCCCCCAAGTCGGGGTACGAGCAGTACTTC
TRBJ1-2 NA TRBV10-1 NA CAIPLEPSWGYTF TGCGCCATCCCCCTAGAACCCTCTTGGGGCTACACCTTC
TRBJ1-2 NA TRBV6-5 NA CASSYSWAGTNYGYTF TGTGCCAGCAGTTACTCGTGGGCAGGGACTAACTATGGCTACACCTTC
TRBJ2-3 NA TRBV18 NA CASSPEGSRTDTQYF TGTGCCAGCTCACCGGAAGGGTCGAGAACAGATACGCAGTATTTT